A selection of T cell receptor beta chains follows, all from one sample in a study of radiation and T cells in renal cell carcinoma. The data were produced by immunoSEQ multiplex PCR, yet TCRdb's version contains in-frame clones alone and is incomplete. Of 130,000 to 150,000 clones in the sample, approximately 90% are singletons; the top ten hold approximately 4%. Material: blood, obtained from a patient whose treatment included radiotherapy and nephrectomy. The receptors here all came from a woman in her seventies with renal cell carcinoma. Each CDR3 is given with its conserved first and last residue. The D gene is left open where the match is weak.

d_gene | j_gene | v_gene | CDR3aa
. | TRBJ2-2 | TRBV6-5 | CASSYRVTGELFF
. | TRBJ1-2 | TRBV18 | CATEGGNYGYTF
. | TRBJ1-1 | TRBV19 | CASSKVGDTTEAFF
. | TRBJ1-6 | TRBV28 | CASRLQSKDSPLHF
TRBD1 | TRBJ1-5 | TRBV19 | CASSDKGTGSWNQPQHF
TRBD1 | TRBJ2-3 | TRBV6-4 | CASSKQGAGDTQYF
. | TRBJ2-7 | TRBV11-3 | CASSLGRNEQYF
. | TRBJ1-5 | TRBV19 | CASSAWGRNQPQHF
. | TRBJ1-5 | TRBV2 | CASSSTGLGQPQHF
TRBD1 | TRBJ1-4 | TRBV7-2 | CASSFRDRANEKLFF
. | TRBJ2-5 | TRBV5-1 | CASSLSLETQYF
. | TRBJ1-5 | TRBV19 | CASIANDGYNQPQHF
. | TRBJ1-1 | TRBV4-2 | CASEGWGKAFF
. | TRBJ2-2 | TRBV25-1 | CASSEGARGTGELFF
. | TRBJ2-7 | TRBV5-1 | CASSLGGTSYEQYF
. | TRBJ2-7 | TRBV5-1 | CASSLGQEQYF
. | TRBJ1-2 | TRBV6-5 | CASSEGGSNYGYTF
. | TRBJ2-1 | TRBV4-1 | CASSQGGGTADNEQFF
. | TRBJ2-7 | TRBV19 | CASSPRTPYEQYF
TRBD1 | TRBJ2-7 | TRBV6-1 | CASRGTGTSYEQYF